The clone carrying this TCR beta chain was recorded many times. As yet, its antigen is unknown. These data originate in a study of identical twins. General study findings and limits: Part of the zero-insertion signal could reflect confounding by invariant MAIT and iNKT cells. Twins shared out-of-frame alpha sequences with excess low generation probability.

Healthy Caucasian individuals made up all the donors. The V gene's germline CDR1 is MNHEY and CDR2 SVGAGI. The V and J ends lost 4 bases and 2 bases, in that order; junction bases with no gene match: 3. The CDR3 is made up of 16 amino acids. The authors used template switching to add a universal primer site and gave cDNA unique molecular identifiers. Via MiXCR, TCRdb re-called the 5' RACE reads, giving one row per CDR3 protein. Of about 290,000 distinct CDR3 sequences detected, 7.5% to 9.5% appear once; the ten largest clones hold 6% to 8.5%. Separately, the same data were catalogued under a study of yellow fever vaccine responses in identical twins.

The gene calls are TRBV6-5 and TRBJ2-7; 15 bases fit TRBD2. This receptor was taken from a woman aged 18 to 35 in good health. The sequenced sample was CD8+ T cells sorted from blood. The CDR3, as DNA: TGTGCCAGCAGTTCCAGGACTAGCGGGGGGGCCTACGAGCAGTACTTC. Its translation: CASSSRTSGGAYEQYF.